This T cell receptor (beta chain) was sequenced for a study of blood T cells in healthy people across ages. Trimming at V came to 5 bases and at J to 5 bases, leaving 13 bases not matched to a gene. The germline gives CDR1 SGHVS, CDR2 FNYEAQ. This CDR3 is built from 16 residues. This clonotype was seen more than once but under ten times. Together with a sample-barcoded 5' primer, a J-beta primer mix was included in a second PCR lasting about 6 to 11 cycles. The template-switch adaptor was a 5' adaptor with 12 random nucleotides. It tagged each cDNA molecule. Each single sample gave us at least 2.5 million CDR3-containing paired-end reads. TCRdb itself ran the 5' RACE reads through MiXCR, one entry per CDR3 protein. The data hold around 2 million distinct CDR3 sequences, with approximately 40% observed a single time.

The rearrangement links TRBV7-6 to TRBJ2-5; 8 bases map to TRBD1. This TCR was sampled from a human donor in good health. Sample: blood. CDR3 in amino acids: CASSPTGGTLGETQYF. Here the CDR3 DNA reads TGTGCCAGCAGCCCCACAGGGGGTACCTTGGGGGAGACCCAGTACTTC.